This T cell receptor beta chain derives from a study of blood T cell repertoires in COVID-19. The wider study: Acute and convalescent COVID-19 specimens originated in the United States, Italy and Spain.

In the source study's methods: Amplified reference gene primers provided the basis for estimating nucleated cell counts. Sequenced by immunoSEQ multiplex PCR; TCRdb stores in-frame clones only, minus some. V, J and clone size are taken as reported in that table, and D and trimming were inferred from the DNA itself. Of approximately 70,000 clones in the sample, just over 70% were seen once. The CDR3 consists of 15 residues. CDR1 and CDR2 from the germline V gene are GTSNPN and SVGIG (reference sequence). V was clipped by 3 bases and J by 2 bases, with 17 bases between them. The genes are TRBV30 and TRBJ2-7; tentative D call: TRBD2 (6 bases). The TCR originated in a woman aged 60-75 years who had been exposed to COVID-19. The sample taken for sequencing was PBMCs or T cells enriched from blood (not recorded which). The CDR3 DNA reads TGTGCCTGGAGCAAACCGGGACTGAAAGCCTACGAGCAGTACTTC. Translation gives CAWSKPGLKAYEQYF.